This T cell receptor (beta chain) was retrieved from a study of T-cell memory formation after mild COVID-19. General study points: Whereas later expanders leaned CD4+, clones contracting day 15 to 85 showed a balanced CD4/CD8 makeup.

The TCR alpha and TCR beta cDNA libraries, bearing sample barcodes and UMIs, were generated by 5'RACE using constant-segment primers. TCRdb passed the 5' RACE reads through MiXCR, listing each CDR3 protein once. The sample includes approximately 390,000 distinct CDR3 sequences, around a sixth of them seen just once. The CDR3 totals 14 residues. V lost 4 bases, J lost 2 bases, and 11 bases lay in between. Germline CDR1 is MGHRA and CDR2 is YSYEKL. This clonotype was observed many times. The antigen remains undetermined. The rearrangement joins TRBV4-1 to TRBJ1-2; D is unresolved. This sequence was found in a man between 18 and 29 years old who had mild COVID-19 (a few samples of this study predate the infection). Cell type and time point are not known. Source material: PBMCs or a T cell subset sorted from them (not recorded which). The CDR3 reads CASSRDPGNYGYTF. The DNA of the CDR3 is TGCGCCAGCAGCCGAGATCCGGGCAACTATGGCTACACCTTC.